These T cell receptor beta chains were read from a single sample in a study of beta chain features in type 1 diabetes. Clones were sequenced by immunoSEQ multiplex PCR, and TCRdb holds only the in-frame ones, with some missing. The sample includes some 130,000 clones, around 9% of them seen just once. Sequences were obtained from central memory CD4+ T cells from blood. These receptor sequences come from a man aged 25 to 45 with type 1 diabetes. Both conserved end residues are trimmed from each CDR3.

>TRBV4-3
ASSQDLGVGNEQF
>TRBV5-1
ASSLSPSSYNEQF
>TRBV14
ASSPGPGRRSGANVLT
>TRBV28
ASSDGQGGAQPQH
>TRBV5-1
ASSLAPSGVNNEQF
>TRBV19
ASSIGEGYEQY
>TRBV5-4
ASSFGSGGASDTQY
>TRBV27
ASGRGGLVTQY
>TRBV5-1
ASSLTQGFGYT
>TRBV28
ASSSTVSEKLF
>TRBV19
ASSTNTGELF
>TRBV11-2
ASSAPGLRQETQY
>TRBV19
ASSIQAGDTDTQY
>TRBV18
ASSPRDTSYNEQF
>TRBV9
ASSVSATDRYGYT
>TRBV29-1
SVYGGQVDYGYT
>TRBV4-2
ASSQDNLDTQY
>TRBV20-1
SAAVFNTQY
>TRBV2
ASSAQSNTEAF
>TRBV9
ASSRGTAGSYGYT
>TRBV19
ASSPRTGANYGYT
>TRBV6-1
ASSSGDRVSPLH
>TRBV2
ASSVAGGQETQY
>TRBV4-2
ASSHLYLAGEPEEETQY
>TRBV28
AARSSSGANVLT
>TRBV5-6
ASNTQRGTYEQY
>TRBV5-1
ASSSTRGQGAPEQY
>TRBV9
ASSTKSGNRGRYYGYT
>TRBV28
ASSSPGQPQH
>TRBV5-8
ASRRDSLTNQPQH
>TRBV29-1
SVELMTGFSNEQF
>TRBV2
ASSPSGGESTQY
>TRBV5-1
ASSLAPGHETQY
>TRBV28
ASSSGGTGTSEQY